These 28 T cell receptor beta chains were all obtained from the same sample, sequenced in a study of monozygotic twins with inflammatory bowel disease. From the 5' RACE reads, TCRdb lists one entry per CDR3 protein and no DNA. The sample has 400,000 to 500,000 distinct CDR3 sequences. The sequenced sample was blood. Receptor source: a human donor with ulcerative colitis or Crohn's disease, or a healthy co-twin of an affected twin (not recorded which).

This chain's CDR3 is CSVVYGGPADREGETQYF. J is TRBJ2-5 and V is TRBV29-1; TCRdb picks TRBD1, but there is no DNA to check that call. Germline loops: CDR1 SQVTM, CDR2 ANQGSEA. The CDR3 has 18 residues.

The J gene is TRBJ2-1, the V gene TRBV14; as DNA is missing, the TRBD1 call by TCRdb cannot be tested. The germline gives CDR1 SGHDN, CDR2 FVKESK. There are 13 residues in the CDR3. CDR3 protein: CASSQTGVSKVFF.

The rearrangement uses TRBV15 and TRBJ1-4; TCRdb outputs TRBD1, but without DNA this stays unchecked. This CDR3 region has 16 residues. The V gene's germline CDR1 is LNHNV and CDR2 YYDKDF (reference sequence). The chain's CDR3 is CATSRGPGQGNEKLFF.

The genes are TRBV19 and TRBJ2-7. Germline loops: CDR1 LNHDA, CDR2 SQIVND (reference sequence). The CDR3 sequence is 14 residues long. CDR3 in amino acids: CASSIRGRPYEQYF.

The chain employs TRBV12-3 or TRBV12-4 and TRBJ1-4; the TCRdb D gene call, TRBD1, has no DNA to confirm it. CDR3 length: 14 amino acids. The CDR3 loop reads CASSFKGAGEKLFF.

The chain has TRBV18 and TRBJ2-3; the D call from TCRdb, TRBD1, cannot be confirmed without DNA. The germline V gene has CDR1 KGHSH and CDR2 LQKENI. The CDR3 consists of 15 residues. The CDR3 is CASSPYGQGSDTQYF.

V gene TRBV24-1 combines with J gene TRBJ1-1. Germline CDR1 is KGHDR and CDR2 is SFDVKD. The CDR3 covers 14 residues. This CDR3 reads CATSSPGKNTEAFF.

The V call is TRBV30, the J call TRBJ2-2; TCRdb's D call, TRBD2, is unchecked because there is no DNA. CDR1 and CDR2 from the germline V gene are GTSNPN and SVGIG (reference sequence). This CDR3 has 15 amino acids. CDR3 protein: CAWSVVGGRGGELFF.

The chain recombines TRBV6-1 with TRBJ2-6; the TRBD1 assignment by TCRdb is unverifiable without DNA. Germline V gene sequence: CDR1 MNHNS, CDR2 SASEGT. The CDR3 covers 15 residues. CDR3 region: CASSDRAVGANVLTF.

The chain is built from TRBV4-3 and TRBJ2-2. Looked up from germline, CDR1 is LGHNA and CDR2 is YSLEER. The CDR3 has 17 residues. CDR3 sequence reads: CASSQELAQPNTGELFF.

The chain has TRBV5-1 and TRBJ1-2; checking the TCRdb D call of TRBD1 is not possible without DNA. The CDR3 length is 13 residues. Germline V lookup: CDR1 SGHRS, CDR2 YFSETQ. The CDR3: CASRQGPNYGYTF.

This chain links TRBV28 with TRBJ2-7; checking the TCRdb D call of TRBD2 is not possible without DNA. CDR3 length: 16 amino acids. The germline V gene encodes CDR1 MDHEN and CDR2 SYDVKM. The CDR3: CASSLNLPRTSGEQYF.

The CDR3 region is CASSLEGTGNRVSGNTIYF. The chain is built from TRBV5-1 and TRBJ1-3; TCRdb's D call, TRBD1, is unchecked because there is no DNA. CDR3 length: 19 residues. In germline, CDR1 is SGHRS, CDR2 YFSETQ.

The gene calls are TRBV12-3 or TRBV12-4 and TRBJ1-2; TCRdb lists TRBD1, though no DNA is available to test this call. The length of the CDR3 is 14 residues. CDR3 amino acids: CASSSTGALSGYTF.

The rearrangement joins TRBV11-2 to TRBJ2-7; TCRdb gives TRBD2 as the D gene, but with no DNA this cannot be confirmed. The germline gives CDR1 SGHAT, CDR2 FQNNGV. The CDR3 spans 19 residues. The CDR3 spells CASSPTEGTSGRPTYEQYF.

The rearrangement joins TRBV7-2 to TRBJ2-6; TCRdb indicates TRBD1, and absent DNA this call remains unverified. CDR1 SGHTA and CDR2 FQGNSA come from the germline V gene. The CDR3 has 17 amino acids. CDR3 in amino acids: CASSLGQGFSGANVLTF.

This chain connects TRBV7-2 to TRBJ1-2; TCRdb lists TRBD1, though no DNA is available to test this call. From germline, CDR1 is SGHTA and CDR2 FQGNSA. CDR3 length equals 14 residues. The CDR3 here is CASSSRVDAYGYTF.

The V gene is TRBV5-1, the J gene TRBJ1-4. The CDR3 spans 13 residues. The V gene's germline CDR1 is SGHRS and CDR2 YFSETQ. CDR3 sequence reads: CASSLSPEAQLFF.

The chain combines TRBV21-1 with TRBJ1-3; lacking DNA, the TRBD1 call made by TCRdb goes unchecked. TRBV21-1 is noted as a pseudogene. The CDR3 has 15 residues. The CDR3 protein is CASSPADRKANTIYF.

J is TRBJ2-5 and V is TRBV15; no DNA is available, so the TRBD1 call from TCRdb remains unchecked. The germline V gene has CDR1 LNHNV and CDR2 YYDKDF (reference sequence). This CDR3 contains 15 residues. This CDR3 reads CATSSLLDSQETQYF. The full variable domain, its missing parts supplied by reference TRBV15 and TRBJ2-5, is DAMVIQNPRYQVTQFGKPVTLSCSQTLNHNVMYWYQQKSSQAPKLLFHYYDKDFNNEADTPDNFQSRRPNTSFCFLDIRSPGLGDTAMYLCATSSLLDSQETQYFGPGTRLLVL.

The CDR3 spells CASSYGGQVNTEAFF. V and J are TRBV6-5 and TRBJ1-1; TCRdb's D call, TRBD1, is unchecked because there is no DNA. Germline V gene lookup returns CDR1 MNHEY and CDR2 SVGAGI. The CDR3 totals 15 residues.

The gene calls are TRBV7-3 and TRBJ2-7. The germline V gene has CDR1 SGHTA and CDR2 FQGTGA. The CDR3 sequence is 13 residues long. This CDR3 reads CASSQRGDLKQYF.

The rearrangement links TRBV28 to TRBJ2-7; TCRdb reports TRBD1, a call that lacks DNA to check it against. CDR3 length: 13 residues. Per the germline V gene, CDR1 is MDHEN and CDR2 is SYDVKM. This CDR3 reads CASSPTGKYEQYF. The entire variable domain, with the rest obtained from reference TRBV28 and TRBJ2-7, is as follows: DVKVTQSSRYLVKRTGEKVFLECVQDMDHENMFWYRQDPGLGLRLIYFSYDVKMKEKGDIPEGYSVSREKKERFSLILESASTNQTSMYLCASSPTGKYEQYFGPGTRLTVT.

The chain recombines TRBV7-6 with TRBJ2-7; TCRdb lists TRBD1, though no DNA is available to test this call. The CDR3 length is 13 residues. Per germline, CDR1 SGHVS and CDR2 FNYEAQ. The CDR3 sequence is CASSPKQGNEQYF.

The chain has TRBV30 and TRBJ1-4. CDR3 size: 14 residues. From germline, CDR1 is GTSNPN and CDR2 SVGIG (reference sequence). This CDR3 reads CAWKRGATNEKLFF.

The chain uses TRBV7-2 and TRBJ1-2; TCRdb's D call, TRBD1, is unchecked because there is no DNA. The CDR3 extends over 14 amino acids. The V gene's germline CDR1 is SGHTA and CDR2 FQGNSA. The CDR3 sequence is CASSLVGASHGYTF.

J is TRBJ2-2 and V is TRBV6-2 or TRBV6-3; TCRdb selects TRBD1, and the lack of DNA leaves this call unchecked. The CDR3 runs to 15 residues. Germline assignment: CDR1 MNHEY and CDR2 SVGEGT. This CDR3 is CASSPAGGATGELFF.

The CDR3: CASSQPQGHIQYF. The V gene is TRBV5-1, the J gene TRBJ2-4; TCRdb's D call, TRBD1, is unchecked because there is no DNA. The CDR3 is 13 residues long. Germline assignment: CDR1 SGHRS and CDR2 YFSETQ.